The rows below give T cell receptor beta chains drawn from one sample of a study of T cells after yellow fever vaccination. A single record per CDR3 protein comes from TCRdb applying MiXCR to the 5' RACE reads. The table lists about 340,000 distinct CDR3 sequences, over 8% of them singletons, with about a sixth in the top ten. The sample here was PBMCs, taken on the day of the first yellow fever vaccination. Receptors originate from a man aged 18 to 35 who received the YFV17D yellow fever vaccine. Each CDR3 is given with its conserved first and last residue. Fields, in order: clone size, D gene, V gene, J gene, CDR3 DNA, CDR3 protein. The D gene is left open where the match is weak. For some rows the clone size is stated as once, few or many, or as a class when expanded; others skip it.

>few|-|TRBV4-3|TRBJ1-2
TGCGCCAGCAGCCACGCTCCGTCCGTTAACTATGGCTACACCTTC
CASSHAPSVNYGYTF
>-|-|TRBV7-3|TRBJ2-2
TGTGCCAGCAGCTTAACGAGAAAGAACACCGGGGAGCTGTTTTTT
CASSLTRKNTGELFF
>many|TRBD2|TRBV5-1|TRBJ2-1
TGCGCCAGCAGGAAAGCGGGGGGCAACCACAATGAGCAGTTCTTC
CASRKAGGNHNEQFF
>many|-|TRBV7-3|TRBJ2-1
TGTGCCAGCAGTTTTGCCTCAGGATACAATGAGCAGTTCTTC
CASSFASGYNEQFF
>few|TRBD1|TRBV4-2|TRBJ1-5
TGTGCCAGCAGCCCGACGACAGGGGAGTCGAATCAGCCCCAGCATTTT
CASSPTTGESNQPQHF
>-|-|TRBV4-3|TRBJ2-4
TGCGCCAGCAGCCAAGACGGCCAGAACAAAAACATTCAGTACTTC
CASSQDGQNKNIQYF
>few|TRBD1|TRBV6-6|TRBJ1-1
TGTGCCAGCAGTTACTCGAGGCAGGGGGGGACTTTCTTT
CASSYSRQGGTFF
>few|-|TRBV6-2/TRBV6-3|TRBJ1-1
TGTGCCAGCAGTCAACCGGGACGTAAAGTTCTTGAAGCTTTCTTT
CASSQPGRKVLEAFF
>few|TRBD2|TRBV24-1|TRBJ2-5
TGTGCCACCAGCGGTAGCGGGGGGGGAGAGACCCAGTACTTC
CATSGSGGGETQYF
>few|-|TRBV12-3/TRBV12-4|TRBJ2-6
TGTGCCAGCAGTTTATTCAACCCCGGGGCCAACGTCCTGACTTTC
CASSLFNPGANVLTF